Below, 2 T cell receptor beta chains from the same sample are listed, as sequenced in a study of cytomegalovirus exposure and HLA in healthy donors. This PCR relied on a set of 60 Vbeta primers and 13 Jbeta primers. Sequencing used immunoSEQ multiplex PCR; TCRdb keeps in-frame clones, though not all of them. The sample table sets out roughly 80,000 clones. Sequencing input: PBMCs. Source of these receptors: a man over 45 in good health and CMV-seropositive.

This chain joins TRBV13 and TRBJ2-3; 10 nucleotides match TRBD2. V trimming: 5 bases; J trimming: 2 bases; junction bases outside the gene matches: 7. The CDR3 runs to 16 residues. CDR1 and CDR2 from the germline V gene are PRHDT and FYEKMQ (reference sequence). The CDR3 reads CASSLSTSGNTDTQYF. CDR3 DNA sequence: TGTGCCAGCAGCCTCTCAACTAGCGGGAACACAGATACGCAGTATTTT.

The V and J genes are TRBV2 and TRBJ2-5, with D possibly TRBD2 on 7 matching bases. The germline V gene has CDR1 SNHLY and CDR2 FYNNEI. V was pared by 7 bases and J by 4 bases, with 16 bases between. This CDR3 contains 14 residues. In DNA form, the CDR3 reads TGTGCCAGCACCCCAAGGGAGGGGGGAGAGACCCAGTACTTC. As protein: CASTPREGGETQYF.